Listed below are T cell receptor beta chains from one sample, sequenced in a study. TCRdb itself ran the 5' RACE reads through MiXCR, one entry per CDR3 protein. The sample has more than 8,000 distinct CDR3 sequences, approximately 24% seen once. Sequencing was done on a sample of Tregs sorted from blood. These receptors all stem from a female donor with breast cancer. The CDR3 runs from the conserved cysteine through the conserved F or W. A D gene is named only where the DNA matches it firmly. Rows may omit the clone size; those that give it use once, few, many or a size class.

>TRBV6-5|TRBJ2-1|NA|many
CASTPTRRSNNEQFF
TGTGCCAGCACCCCAACCCGCCGTTCGAACAATGAGCAGTTCTTC
>TRBV7-2|TRBJ2-1|TRBD2|NA
CASSSPGTSGRSDEQFF
TGTGCCAGCAGCTCCCCTGGGACTAGCGGGAGGAGCGATGAGCAGTTCTTC
>TRBV7-8|TRBJ2-1|TRBD2|many
CATLEGLAGGPGANEQFF
TGTGCCACCCTCGAAGGACTAGCGGGAGGGCCAGGAGCAAATGAGCAGTTCTTC
>TRBV4-1|TRBJ2-1|TRBD2|few
CASSRGVAGGYNEQFF
TGCGCCAGCAGCCGAGGGGTGGCGGGGGGCTACAATGAGCAGTTCTTC
>TRBV24-1|TRBJ2-2|NA|NA
CATSEGAGGLFF
TGTGCCACCAGTGAGGGCGCCGGGGGGCTGTTTTTT
>TRBV30|TRBJ2-1|NA|NA
CAWSLGRNEQFF
TGTGCCTGGAGTCTCGGCCGTAATGAGCAGTTCTTC
>TRBV20-1|TRBJ2-1|NA|many
CSASSGRSYNEQFF
TGCAGTGCTAGTTCTGGTCGCTCCTACAATGAGCAGTTCTTC
>TRBV29-1|TRBJ2-7|NA|medium-sized
CSVVGTPDSSYEQYF
TGCAGCGTTGTAGGGACTCCTGATTCCTCCTACGAGCAGTACTTC
>TRBV24-1|TRBJ2-1|NA|medium-sized
CATSDPNRGSYNEQFF
TGTGCCACCAGTGACCCTAACCGTGGCTCCTACAATGAGCAGTTCTTC
>TRBV29-1|TRBJ1-2|NA|many
CSVGGFLGYTF
TGCAGCGTTGGGGGGTTTCTCGGCTACACCTTC
>TRBV20-1|TRBJ2-1|NA|medium-sized
CSARGLNNEQFF
TGCAGTGCGAGGGGACTTAACAATGAGCAGTTCTTC
>TRBV5-1|TRBJ2-2|NA|NA
CASSATGGTYTGELFF
TGCGCCAGCAGCGCAACCGGGGGAACCTACACCGGGGAGCTGTTTTTT
>TRBV6-5|TRBJ2-6|NA|NA
CATKTGSRADVLTF
TGTGCCACTAAGACTGGGTCTAGGGCCGACGTCCTGACTTTC
>TRBV29-1|TRBJ2-7|NA|NA
CSAEDPGTGSYEQYF
TGCAGCGCTGAAGACCCCGGGACTGGGTCCTACGAGCAGTACTTC
>TRBV12-3/TRBV12-4|TRBJ2-3|TRBD1|many
CASSEQGIATDTQYF
TGTGCCAGCAGCGAACAGGGGATTGCCACAGATACGCAGTATTTT
>TRBV29-1|TRBJ2-7|TRBD1|many
CSVEDPGTGSYEQYF
TGCAGCGTTGAAGACCCCGGGACAGGGTCCTACGAGCAGTACTTC
>TRBV5-1|TRBJ1-1|NA|NA
CASSFSGLEMTEAFF
TGCGCCAGCAGCTTTAGCGGTCTTGAGATGACTGAAGCCTTCTTT
>TRBV5-5|TRBJ2-2|NA|many
CASSLTPNTGELFF
TGTGCCAGCAGCTTGACACCTAACACCGGGGAGCTGTTTTTT
>TRBV4-1|TRBJ1-5|TRBD1|few
CASSQEPSGTGVGPQHF
TGCGCCAGTAGCCAAGAACCTTCCGGGACAGGGGTTGGGCCCCAGCATTTT
>TRBV6-5|TRBJ1-2|TRBD1|medium-sized
CASKAGGTGSLYGYTF
TGTGCCAGCAAGGCCGGAGGGACAGGGAGCCTCTATGGCTACACCTTC
>TRBV20-1|TRBJ1-5|NA|NA
CSARDRGYQPQHF
TGCAGTGCTAGAGACAGGGGATATCAGCCCCAGCATTTT
>TRBV2|TRBJ2-7|TRBD2|few
CASRGTSGSYEQYF
TGTGCCAGCAGGGGGACTAGCGGTTCCTACGAGCAGTACTTC
>TRBV20-1|TRBJ2-1|NA|few
CSAGTGTYNEQFF
TGCAGTGCTGGGACGGGGACCTACAATGAGCAGTTCTTC
>TRBV12-3/TRBV12-4|TRBJ2-3|NA|NA
CASSLAGPSSPQYF
TGTGCCAGCAGTTTAGCGGGACCTTCTAGTCCCCAGTATTTT
>TRBV20-1|TRBJ2-7|NA|many
CSARDLREQYF
TGCAGTGCTAGAGATCTCAGGGAGCAGTACTTC
>TRBV7-2|TRBJ2-1|NA|medium-sized
CASSLSGTLPSYNEQFF
TGTGCCAGCAGCTTATCCGGGACCCTGCCCTCCTACAATGAGCAGTTCTTC
>TRBV2|TRBJ2-1|NA|NA
CASSEVGYNEQFF
TGTGCCAGCAGTGAAGTAGGTTACAATGAGCAGTTCTTC
>TRBV4-1|TRBJ2-1|TRBD2|many
CASSQVGLAVYNEQFF
TGCGCCAGCAGCCAAGTAGGACTAGCGGTTTACAATGAGCAGTTCTTC
>TRBV5-1|TRBJ2-1|NA|medium-sized
CASSLAWSLTDEQFF
TGCGCCAGCAGCTTGGCCTGGTCTTTAACCGATGAGCAGTTCTTC
>TRBV15|TRBJ2-7|NA|medium-sized
CATSRDTVPTDSYEQYF
TGTGCCACCAGCAGAGATACGGTGCCGACAGACTCCTACGAGCAGTACTTC
>TRBV5-6|TRBJ1-2|NA|NA
CTGSLIEDNYGYTF
TGTACCGGCAGCTTGATTGAAGACAACTATGGCTACACCTTC
>TRBV20-1|TRBJ2-7|NA|NA
CSAPGLHNYHGQYF
TGCAGTGCTCCCGGACTACACAATTACCACGGGCAGTACTTC
>TRBV24-1|TRBJ2-1|NA|NA
CATSDLGSLYNEQFF
TGTGCCACCAGTGACCTGGGCAGTCTCTACAATGAGCAGTTCTTC
>TRBV20-1|TRBJ2-5|NA|medium-sized
CSAQTDEETQYF
TGCAGTGCTCAGACCGACGAAGAGACCCAGTACTTC
>TRBV5-1|TRBJ2-5|NA|many
CASSFQGTDETQYF
TGCGCCAGCAGCTTTCAGGGGACGGATGAGACCCAGTACTTC
>TRBV7-8|TRBJ2-2|TRBD2|many
CASSATSSGSTGELFF
TGTGCCAGCAGCGCAACCTCTAGCGGGAGTACCGGGGAGCTGTTTTTT
>TRBV20-1|TRBJ2-7|TRBD2|NA
CSAGTSGRTGELYF
TGCAGTGCGGGGACTAGCGGGAGGACCGGGGAGCTGTACTTC
>TRBV6-6|TRBJ1-5|NA|many
CASTQDGNQPQHF
TGTGCCAGCACTCAAGATGGCAATCAGCCCCAGCATTTT
>TRBV12-3/TRBV12-4|TRBJ1-5|NA|NA
CASSWGDQPQHF
TGTGCCAGCAGTTGGGGGGATCAGCCCCAGCATTTT
>TRBV20-1|TRBJ1-3|NA|many
CSATRGNTIYF
TGCAGTGCTACCAGAGGAAACACCATATATTTT
>TRBV20-1|TRBJ2-1|NA|medium-sized
CSASGAITSYNEQFF
TGCAGTGCTAGTGGCGCTATAACCTCCTACAATGAGCAGTTCTTC
>TRBV12-3/TRBV12-4|TRBJ2-1|NA|NA
CASSVTGRPYNEQFF
TGTGCCAGCAGTGTTACAGGGAGGCCCTACAATGAGCAGTTCTTC
>TRBV2|TRBJ1-2|TRBD1|few
CASSEARTGGYTF
TGTGCCAGCAGTGAAGCGCGGACAGGGGGCTACACCTTC
>TRBV5-1|TRBJ2-7|TRBD1|many
CASSMGTADYEQYF
TGCGCCAGCAGCATGGGGACAGCGGACTACGAGCAGTACTTC
>TRBV12-3/TRBV12-4|TRBJ2-3|NA|many
CASSHPSSGTDTQYF
TGTGCCAGCAGTCACCCCTCCTCGGGGACAGATACGCAGTATTTT
>TRBV14|TRBJ2-1|TRBD2|NA
CASSPLSGTRFGDEQFF
TGTGCTAGCAGCCCCCTAAGCGGGACCAGATTCGGCGATGAGCAGTTCTTC
>TRBV6-1|TRBJ2-7|TRBD2|NA
CASRGLAGVSYEQYF
TGTGCCAGCAGGGGACTAGCGGGAGTCTCCTACGAGCAGTACTTC
>TRBV19|TRBJ1-5|NA|few
CATSRHSNQPQHF
TGTGCCACCAGTCGGCATAGCAATCAGCCCCAGCATTTT
>TRBV7-9|TRBJ1-1|NA|medium-sized
CASSPIGRAEAFF
TGTGCCAGCAGCCCTATAGGGAGAGCTGAAGCTTTCTTT
>TRBV6-5|TRBJ2-7|TRBD2|few
CASSYAMGREGTYEQYF
TGTGCCAGCAGTTACGCGATGGGGCGGGAGGGGACCTACGAGCAGTACTTC
>TRBV6-6|TRBJ2-7|NA|few
CASSFIPSYEQYF
TGTGCCAGCAGTTTTATTCCCTCCTACGAGCAGTACTTC
>TRBV20-1|TRBJ1-2|NA|medium-sized
CSARVGAGGYTF
TGCAGTGCTAGAGTGGGGGCAGGTGGCTACACCTTC
>TRBV7-6|TRBJ1-1|TRBD1|many
CASSYTGGTEAFF
TGTGCCAGCAGCTACACAGGGGGCACTGAAGCTTTCTTT
>TRBV20-1|TRBJ2-1|TRBD2|medium-sized
CSVAGGDYNEQFF
TGCAGTGTGGCGGGAGGGGACTACAATGAGCAGTTCTTC
>TRBV5-1|TRBJ1-6|TRBD1|many
CASSSITGAGSPLHF
TGCGCCAGCAGCTCGATAACAGGGGCCGGGTCACCCCTCCACTTT
>TRBV6-6|TRBJ1-4|NA|medium-sized
CASSHSLGGENEKLFF
TGTGCCAGCAGCCACTCACTAGGGGGAGAAAATGAAAAACTGTTTTTT
>TRBV3-1|TRBJ1-2|NA|NA
CASSQDLRSGGYGYTF
TGTGCCAGCAGCCAAGATCTCCGGAGCGGAGGCTATGGCTACACCTTC
>TRBV10-1|TRBJ2-1|TRBD2|many
CASSPGTSGNEQFF
TGCGCCAGCAGTCCCGGGACTAGCGGTAATGAGCAGTTCTTC
>TRBV6-6|TRBJ1-1|NA|NA
CASSLPAGQSTEAFF
TGTGCCAGCAGCCTTCCTGCAGGGCAGAGCACTGAAGCTTTCTTT
>TRBV20-1|TRBJ1-1|TRBD1|medium-sized
CSARDTTGGFGEAFF
TGCAGTGCTAGAGATACTACAGGGGGTTTTGGTGAAGCTTTCTTT